The clone carrying this T cell receptor beta chain was observed a few times. Its antigen is unidentified. TCRdb independently ran MiXCR on the reads; one entry per CDR3 protein. The sample has under 850,000 distinct CDR3 sequences, 35% to 45% seen once. These data are taken from a study of T cell repertoires in cytomegalovirus infection. Study results and limitations: The study found HLA-C-restricted CMV-specific TCR beta clonotypes dominating the ex vivo response.

The germline V and J ends were trimmed by 2 bases and 5 bases, with 12 bases remaining between them. This CDR3 has 14 amino acids. Germline CDR1 SEHNR, CDR2 FQNEAQ (reference sequence). This TCR came from a human donor in good health (CMV status not recorded). Some clones in this sample may be carry-over from other donors' samples. The material sequenced was PBMCs. This chain connects TRBV7-9 to TRBJ1-2; no clear D. CDR3 coding DNA: TGTGCCAGCAGCTTATCTCTCGGGGAATATGGCTACACCTTC. This gives the protein CASSLSLGEYGYTF.